The 23 T cell receptor beta chains presented below share a single source sample, sequenced in a study of metastatic and nonmetastatic thyroid tumors. TCRdb re-analyzed the PCR reads using MiXCR. The repertoire holds 40,000 or so clones, with 20% to 30% as singletons. Patients had received no treatment of any kind before thyroid surgery. Sequenced: blood. These receptor sequences come from a female donor with papillary thyroid cancer or a benign thyroid nodule (not recorded which). Some clones in this sample may be carry-over from other donors' samples.

This clone is medium-sized in the sample. V and J are TRBV6-1 and TRBJ1-1; D gene unclear. The CDR3 has 16 residues. V dropped 7 bases and J dropped 5 bases, with 23 bases sitting between them. Germline CDR1 reads MNHNS; CDR2 reads SASEGT. The chain's CDR3 is CASKRRSIVIDTEAFF. Written as DNA, the CDR3 is TGTGCCAGCAAAAGACGGTCTATTGTTATCGATACTGAAGCTTTCTTT.

V and J are TRBV5-1 and TRBJ2-5; no reliable D call. There are 17 residues in the CDR3. V lost 4 bases and J lost 3, with 22 bases in between. Germline V lookup: CDR1 SGHRS, CDR2 YFSETQ. This CDR3 reads CASSRYPGAGSEETQYF. CDR3 DNA sequence: TGCGCCAGCAGCCGGTACCCGGGCGCCGGTTCGGAAGAGACCCAGTACTTC.

Worth noting for this clone: Other DNA variants within this sample encode the same CDR3. The J gene is TRBJ1-2, the V gene TRBV19, with 7 bases that match TRBD1. The germline gives CDR1 LNHDA, CDR2 SQIVND (reference sequence). The CDR3 is made up of 11 amino acids. V dropped 6 bases and J dropped 8; count of bases not matched to a gene: 3. Written as DNA, the CDR3 is TGTGCCAGTAGGGACAGGTACGGCTACACCTTC. Its protein is CASRDRYGYTF.

This clone was recorded at least ten times. The chain employs TRBV27 and TRBJ2-1, with D uncertain. Germline V gene sequence: CDR1 MNHEY, CDR2 SMNVEV (reference sequence). V dropped 6 bases and J dropped 7 bases, with 10 bases sitting between them. CDR3 length: 12 residues. As DNA, the CDR3 is TGTGCCAGCAGGAAGACGGGTAATGAGCAGTTCTTC. Amino acid sequence: CASRKTGNEQFF.

The chain combines TRBV30 with TRBJ2-7; D is undetermined. Germline V CDR1 and CDR2: GTSNPN, SVGIG (reference sequence). V was clipped by 2 bases and J by 4 bases, with 9 bases between them. The CDR3 is made up of 12 amino acids. The CDR3 nucleotides read TGTGCCTGGAGTTATACTGGATACGAGCAGTACTTC. Amino acid sequence: CAWSYTGYEQYF.

This clone appeared a few times. This chain uses TRBV12-3 or TRBV12-4 with TRBJ2-7, with a weak D call TRBD1 (6 bases). The CDR3 runs to 16 residues. Trimming took off 6 bases at V and 3 bases at J, with 21 bases between the two ends. CDR3 sequence: CASSPGTFGFDYEQYF. The CDR3 coding sequence is TGTGCCAGCAGCCCCGGGACATTCGGGTTTGACTACGAGCAGTACTTC.

This clone was observed many times. This chain links TRBV10-2 with TRBJ2-5; the D gene is possibly TRBD2 (6 bases). The V end lost 4 bases, the J end lost 2 bases, and 11 bases lay between the germline ends. The CDR3 length is 14 residues. Germline loops: CDR1 WSHSY, CDR2 SAAADI. Written as DNA, the CDR3 is TGCGCCAGCAGTGCTCGGGGGAAGCAAGAGACCCAGTACTTC. This translates into CASSARGKQETQYF.

This clone showed up many times. This chain links TRBV18 with TRBJ2-5; 9 bases agree with TRBD1. The CDR3 runs 14 residues. V lost 4 bases to trimming and J lost 5 bases; unmatched junction nucleotides: 5. Per the germline V gene, CDR1 is KGHSH and CDR2 is LQKENI. The CDR3 here is CASSLRDRAETQYF. DNA for the CDR3: TGTGCCAGCTCACTCCGGGACAGGGCTGAGACCCAGTACTTC.

For this clone: Lacking the conserved final phenylalanine or tryptophan, this CDR3 likely reflects a read error. The rearrangement joins TRBV15 to TRBJ2-3; D not resolved. The germline CDR1 and CDR2 sequences are LNHNV and YYDKDF (reference sequence). The CDR3 has 15 residues. V was cut by 1 base and J by 6 bases, with 14 bases left in between. The CDR3 sequence is CATSRGAAPTDTQYL. CDR3 bases: TGTGCCACCAGCAGAGGGGCGGCCCCCACGGATACGCAGTATCTT.

V usage is TRBV5-1 and J usage is TRBJ1-4, with a weak D call TRBD1 (5 bases). The germline CDR1 and CDR2 sequences are SGHRS and YFSETQ. V was trimmed by 1 base and J by 5 bases, leaving 15 bases between them. The CDR3 loop spans 16 amino acids. For the CDR3, the DNA is TGCGCCAGCAGCTTGTGGCTCCTGCAGGGAAATGAAAAACTGTTTTTT. This translates into CASSLWLLQGNEKLFF.

Points on this clone: Here the CDR3 omits its conserved ending phenylalanine or tryptophan, so a read error is the likely source. The V and J genes are TRBV7-2 and TRBJ2-7; D is undetermined. The CDR3 loop spans 12 amino acids. V shed 3 bases and J shed 3 bases, with 6 bases lying between them. From germline, CDR1 is SGHTA and CDR2 FQGNSA. CDR3 in amino acids: CASSLTFYEQYS. CDR3 sequence (DNA): TGTGCCAGCAGCTTGACCTTCTACGAGCAGTACTCC.

There are many counts of this clone. The V gene is TRBV20-1, the J gene TRBJ2-7; D not certain. The length of the CDR3 is 10 residues. With 6 bases removed from V and 5 bases from J, the gap between germline ends came to 8 bases. Germline CDR1 is DFQATT and CDR2 is SNEGSKA (reference sequence). The CDR3 sequence: CSASRHEQYF. The CDR3, as DNA: TGCAGTGCGTCCCGGCACGAGCAGTACTTC.

By its share, this clone is medium-sized. The J gene is TRBJ1-5, the V gene TRBV6-1; no reliable D call. CDR3 size: 15 residues. Germline loops: CDR1 MNHNS, CDR2 SASEGT. Trimming removed 0 bases from V and 1 base from J, with 7 bases in between. The CDR3 is CASSEAGGSNQPQHF. DNA for the CDR3: TGTGCCAGCAGTGAAGCGGGCGGAAGCAATCAGCCCCAGCATTTT.

The genes are TRBV14 and TRBJ2-3; D remains unclear. Germline V gene sequence: CDR1 SGHDN, CDR2 FVKESK. With 4 bases removed from V and 12 bases from J, the gap between germline ends came to 17 bases. The length of the CDR3 is 13 residues. The CDR3 sequence is CASSRYLSATQYF. For the CDR3, the DNA is TGTGCCAGCAGCCGGTATTTGTCAGCGACCCAGTATTTT.

Only one count was recorded for this clone. The chain has TRBV3-1 and TRBJ2-1; unclear D gene. CDR3 size: 12 residues. Trimming pared 3 bases from V and 4 bases from J, leaving 4 bases between. Germline loops: CDR1 LGHDT, CDR2 YNNKEL (reference sequence). CDR3 protein: CASSHKYNEQFF. CDR3 nucleotides: TGTGCCAGCAGCCACAAGTACAATGAGCAGTTCTTC.

By share, this clone counts as medium-sized. V gene TRBV20-1 combines with J gene TRBJ1-2; D is perhaps TRBD1 (6 bases). The ends were cut back, 2 bases at V and 2 bases at J, with 15 bases in the middle. The CDR3 length is 15 residues. In germline, CDR1 is DFQATT, CDR2 SNEGSKA (reference sequence). CDR3 coding DNA: TGCAGTGCTAGACCAACAGGGAGTCTAAACTATGGCTACACCTTC. It yields the protein CSARPTGSLNYGYTF.

This clone was recorded many times. V is TRBV5-1 and J is TRBJ1-5, with D unclear. The CDR3 length is 13 residues. The germline V gene has CDR1 SGHRS and CDR2 YFSETQ. The V and J ends lost 0 bases and 5 bases respectively, with 6 bases between them. CDR3 sequence (DNA): TGCGCCAGCAGCTTGGGTTCGGATCAGCCCCAGCATTTT. Amino acid sequence: CASSLGSDQPQHF.

There are many counts of this clone. The chain has TRBV7-2 and TRBJ2-1, with 13 nucleotides matching TRBD2. Germline V CDR1 and CDR2: SGHTA, FQGNSA. The CDR3 has 18 residues. The V segment lost 5 bases and the J segment 7 bases; nucleotides outside the gene matches: 14. The CDR3 protein is CASSPRLAGGRRGNEQFF. CDR3 DNA sequence: TGTGCCAGCAGCCCGCGACTAGCGGGAGGCCGGAGGGGAAATGAGCAGTTCTTC.

This clone was counted many times. The chain has TRBV12-3 or TRBV12-4 and TRBJ2-3, with D unclear. V lost 1 base to trimming and J lost 8 bases, with 13 bases between them. The CDR3 contains 14 residues. CDR3 nucleotide sequence: TGTGCCAGCAGTTTAGGTCTTGGCTGGGGTACGCAGTATTTT. The encoded protein is CASSLGLGWGTQYF.

This clone ranks as medium-sized. The chain couples TRBV30 to TRBJ2-7; D remains unclear. Germline lookup yields CDR1 GTSNPN and CDR2 SVGIG (reference sequence). Trimming took 1 base from V and 7 from J, leaving 11 bases between them. The CDR3 runs 12 residues. The CDR3 DNA sequence: TGTGCCTGGAGTGATGTAGCAGGAGAGCAGTACTTC. It encodes CAWSDVAGEQYF.

By sample fraction, this clone is medium-sized. The gene calls are TRBV6-6 and TRBJ2-3; 7 positions match TRBD2. CDR1 and CDR2 from the germline V gene are MNHNY and SVGAGI (reference sequence). The CDR3 covers 17 residues. V trimming: 2 bases; J trimming: 6 bases; junction bases outside the gene matches: 14. The CDR3 protein is CASSYTLAGGSGDTQYF. For the CDR3, the DNA is TGTGCCAGCAGTTACACCTTAGCAGGCGGGAGCGGGGATACGCAGTATTTT.

In its sample, this clone was seen many times. DNA of the CDR3: TGTGCCAGCTCAAACACAGGGAACACTGAAGCTTTCTTT. Its protein is CASSNTGNTEAFF. The V call is TRBV18, the J call TRBJ1-1; D may be TRBD1 (5 bases). V was shortened by 5 bases and J by 1 base, with 8 bases between the two germline ends. The CDR3 loop spans 13 amino acids. CDR1 and CDR2 from the germline V gene are KGHSH and LQKENI.

This clone has only a few counts. This chain uses TRBV6-5 with TRBJ1-6; D unclear. The V gene lost 2 bases and the J gene lost 13 bases, with 12 bases spanning the gap. Germline V lookup: CDR1 MNHEY, CDR2 SVGAGI. The CDR3 loop spans 13 amino acids. CDR3 DNA: TGTGCCAGCAGTTACCCTAAGACTGGCCCCCTCCACTTT. Amino acids: CASSYPKTGPLHF.